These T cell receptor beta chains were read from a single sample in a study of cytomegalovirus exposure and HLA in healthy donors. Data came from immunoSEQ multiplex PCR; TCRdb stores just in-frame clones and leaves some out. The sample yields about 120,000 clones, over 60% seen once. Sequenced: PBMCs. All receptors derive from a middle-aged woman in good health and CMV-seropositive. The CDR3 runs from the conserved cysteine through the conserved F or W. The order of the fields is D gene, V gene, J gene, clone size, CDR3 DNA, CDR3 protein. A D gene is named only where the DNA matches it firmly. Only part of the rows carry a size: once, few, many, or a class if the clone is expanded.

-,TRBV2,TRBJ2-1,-,TGTGCCAGCAGCAGCGGGCCCTACAATGAGCAGTTCTTC,CASSSGPYNEQFF
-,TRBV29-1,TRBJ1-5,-,TGCAGCGTGGAGGAGGGTAATCAGCCCCAGCATTTT,CSVEEGNQPQHF
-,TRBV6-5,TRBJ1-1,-,TGTGCCAGCATTAAAGGGCTGGGGGGTGAAGCTTTCTTT,CASIKGLGGEAFF
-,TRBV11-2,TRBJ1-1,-,TGTGCCAGCAGCTTACAGGGCCGTGAAGCTTTCTTT,CASSLQGREAFF
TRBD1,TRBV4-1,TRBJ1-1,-,TGCGCCAGCAGCCACCTCTGGCGGGGACAGACCAACGCGAACACTGAAGCTTTCTTT,CASSHLWRGQTNANTEAFF
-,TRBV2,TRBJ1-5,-,TGTGCCAGCAGGGAAGGACAGAGTGGGAGCAATCAGCCCCAGCATTTT,CASREGQSGSNQPQHF
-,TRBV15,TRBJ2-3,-,TGTGCCACCAGACGGGGAGATACGCAGTATTTT,CATRRGDTQYF
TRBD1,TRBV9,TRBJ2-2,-,TGTGCCAGCAGCACCCGGGGACAGGCGAACACCGGGGAGCTGTTTTTT,CASSTRGQANTGELFF
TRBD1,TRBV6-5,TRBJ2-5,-,TGTGCCAGCAGTTACGGGACAGGGGTTCCAGAGACCCAGTACTTC,CASSYGTGVPETQYF
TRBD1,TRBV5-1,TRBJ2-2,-,TGCGCCAGCAGCTGGACAGGGACTAACACCGGGGAGCTGTTTTTT,CASSWTGTNTGELFF
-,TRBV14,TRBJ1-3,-,TGTGCCAGCAGCAGCGAAAGGAAGAGCACCATATATTTT,CASSSERKSTIYF
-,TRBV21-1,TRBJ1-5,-,TGTGCCAGCACCCTGGACAGGGTGGGCAATCAGCCCCAGCATTTT,CASTLDRVGNQPQHF
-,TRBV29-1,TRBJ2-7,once,TGCAGCGTCAGGTACCCGGCAAGCTACGAGCAGTACTTC,CSVRYPASYEQYF
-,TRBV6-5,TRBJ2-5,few,TGTGCCTCCCTGGGTCGGGGGACCCAGTACTTC,CASLGRGTQYF
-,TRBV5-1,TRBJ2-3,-,TGCGCCAGCAGCTTGGGAAGTAGCGACCTTAGCACAGATACGCAGTATTTT,CASSLGSSDLSTDTQYF
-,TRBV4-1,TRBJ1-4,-,TGCGCCAGCAGCCAAGACGGTCGGGGGACTAATGAAAAACTGTTTTTT,CASSQDGRGTNEKLFF
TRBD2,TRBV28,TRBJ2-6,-,TGTGCCAGCAGTGCCCCGGGACTACTCTCTGGGGCCAACGTCCTGACTTTC,CASSAPGLLSGANVLTF
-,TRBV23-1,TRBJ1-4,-,TGCGCCAACAAATCCGACAGGAATAATGAAAAACTGTTTTTT,CANKSDRNNEKLFF
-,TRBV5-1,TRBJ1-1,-,TGCGCCAGCAGCCGTGGGGAGCGGCCTCTTGACACTGAAGCTTTCTTT,CASSRGERPLDTEAFF
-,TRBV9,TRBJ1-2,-,TGTGCCAGCAGCGTAGGAGGCTATGGCTACACCTTC,CASSVGGYGYTF
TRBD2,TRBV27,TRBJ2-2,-,TGTGCCAGCAGCCGGCGTGGCGGGGGAGGTGACACCGGGGAGCTGTTTTTT,CASSRRGGGGDTGELFF
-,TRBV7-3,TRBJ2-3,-,TGTGCCAGCAGTATAGGGGCAATGGGCACAGATACGCAGTATTTT,CASSIGAMGTDTQYF
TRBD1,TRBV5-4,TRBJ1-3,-,TGTGCCAGCAGCTTAGGAGACAGGGCTTCGGGGAACACCATATATTTT,CASSLGDRASGNTIYF
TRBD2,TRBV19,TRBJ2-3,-,TGTGCCAGTAGTTGGGCCGGGACTAGCGTAGATACGCAGTATTTT,CASSWAGTSVDTQYF
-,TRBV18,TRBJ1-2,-,TGTGCCAGCTCACCCCTGATCGCGGAAAACTATGGCTACACCTTC,CASSPLIAENYGYTF
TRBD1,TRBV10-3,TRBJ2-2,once,TGTGCCATCAAAACCACGGACAGGGGGATGAACACCGGGGAGCTGTTTTTT,CAIKTTDRGMNTGELFF
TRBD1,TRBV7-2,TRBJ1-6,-,TGTGCCAGCAGCTCCCGACAGGGTTTGAACTCACCCCTCCACTTT,CASSSRQGLNSPLHF
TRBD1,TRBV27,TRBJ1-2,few,TGTGCCAGCCGCCCCTTGGAGAGGGGGCTCTATGGCTACACCTTC,CASRPLERGLYGYTF
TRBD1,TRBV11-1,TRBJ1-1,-,TGTGCCAGCAGCTCGGTGGGACAGGGGGCTGCTGAAGCTTTCTTT,CASSSVGQGAAEAFF
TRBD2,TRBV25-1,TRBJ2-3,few,TGTGCCAGCAGACACCCCGGGGGGGGGACGCAGTATTTT,CASRHPGGGTQYF
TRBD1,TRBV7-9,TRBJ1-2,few,TGTGCCAGCAGCTTAGGACAGGGGAACTATGGCTACACCTTC,CASSLGQGNYGYTF
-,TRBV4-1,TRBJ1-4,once,TGCGCCAGCAGCCAAGGACTAGAAGAAAAACTGTTTTTT,CASSQGLEEKLFF
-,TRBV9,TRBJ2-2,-,TGTGCCAGCACAGGGCGCTCGGGTGCCGGGGAGCTGTTTTTT,CASTGRSGAGELFF
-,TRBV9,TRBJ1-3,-,TGTGCCAGCAGCGGTACAGGTAGCTCTGGAAACACCATATATTTT,CASSGTGSSGNTIYF
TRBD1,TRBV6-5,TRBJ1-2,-,TGTGCCAGCAGTTCTGGACAGGGTGGAATCTATGGCTACACCTTC,CASSSGQGGIYGYTF
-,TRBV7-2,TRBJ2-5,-,TGTGCCAGCAGTCAAGCGGGTTGGACGGAGACCCAGTACTTC,CASSQAGWTETQYF
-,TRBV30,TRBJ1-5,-,TGTGCCTGGAGTCTCCACCAGGGGAGACAGCCCCAGCATTTT,CAWSLHQGRQPQHF
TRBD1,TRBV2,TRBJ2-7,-,TGTGCCAGGAGTCGGGCAGGGGGCCAGAGCTCCTACGAGCAGTACTTC,CARSRAGGQSSYEQYF
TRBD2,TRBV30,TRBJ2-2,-,TGTGCCTGGGACCGGGGGGAGACCGGGGAGCTGTTTTTT,CAWDRGETGELFF
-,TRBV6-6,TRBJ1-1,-,TGTGCCAGCAGTGTAGCACGGTACACTGAAGCTTTCTTT,CASSVARYTEAFF
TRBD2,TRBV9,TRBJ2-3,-,TGTGCCAGCAGCCGGACTAGCGGGGGGTCAAATACGCAGTATTTT,CASSRTSGGSNTQYF
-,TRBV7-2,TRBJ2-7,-,TGTGCCAGCAGCCCCCACGCTAGCACCACCCTGGCCGGCGAGCAGTACTTC,CASSPHASTTLAGEQYF
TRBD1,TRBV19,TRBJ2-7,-,TGTGCCAGTAGTTCGCGGGGACAGGGGTATTATTACGAGCAGTACTTC,CASSSRGQGYYYEQYF
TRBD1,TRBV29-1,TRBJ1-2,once,TGCAGCGTTACGGGACAGACTAACTATGGCTACACCTTC,CSVTGQTNYGYTF
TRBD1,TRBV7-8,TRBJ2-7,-,TGTGCCAGCAGCTTCGGACAGGGTGACGAGCAGTACTTC,CASSFGQGDEQYF
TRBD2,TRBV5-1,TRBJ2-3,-,TGCGCCAGCAGCTTGTTTGCCCGGGAGGGCCTCACAGATACGCAGTATTTT,CASSLFAREGLTDTQYF
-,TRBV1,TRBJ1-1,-,TGCACCAGCAGCCAAGACGGGGTTAACACTGAAGCTTTCTTT,CTSSQDGVNTEAFF
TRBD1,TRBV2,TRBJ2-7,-,TGTGCCAGCAGTGAAACCGGGACAGGGATCCAGCAGTACTTC,CASSETGTGIQQYF
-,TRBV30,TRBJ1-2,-,TGTGCCTGGAGTTCTGCAGGGAGAAGTAGGACAGTTGGCTACACCTTC,CAWSSAGRSRTVGYTF
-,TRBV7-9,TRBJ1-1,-,TGTGCCAGCAGCCACAACGGACAGAACACTGAAGCTTTCTTT,CASSHNGQNTEAFF